The present T cell receptor (beta chain) was sequenced within a study of blood T cell repertoires in COVID-19. Study at large: Spain, Italy and the United States supplied samples that represented acute and convalescent COVID-19. Nucleic acid was either cDNA or gDNA, and it came from T cells, B-cell-depleted T cells, or PBMCs.

Profiling relied on immunoSEQ multiplex PCR, and the TCRdb table lists in-frame clones only, not all of them. The sample yields 200,000 to 250,000 clones, more than 85% seen once. V was clipped by 4 bases and J by 3 bases; unmatched bases: 9. Germline CDR1 and CDR2: LGHNA and YNFKEQ. The length of the CDR3 is 15 residues. The sequence was collected from a man in his sixties with acute or convalescent COVID-19. This sequence joins TRBV4-2 and TRBJ2-7; 7 bases match TRBD2. Source material: peripheral blood. In DNA form, the CDR3 reads TGTGCCAGCAGCCGCCCCCTGGGGGGGGGCTACGAGCAGTACTTC. This gives the protein CASSRPLGGGYEQYF.